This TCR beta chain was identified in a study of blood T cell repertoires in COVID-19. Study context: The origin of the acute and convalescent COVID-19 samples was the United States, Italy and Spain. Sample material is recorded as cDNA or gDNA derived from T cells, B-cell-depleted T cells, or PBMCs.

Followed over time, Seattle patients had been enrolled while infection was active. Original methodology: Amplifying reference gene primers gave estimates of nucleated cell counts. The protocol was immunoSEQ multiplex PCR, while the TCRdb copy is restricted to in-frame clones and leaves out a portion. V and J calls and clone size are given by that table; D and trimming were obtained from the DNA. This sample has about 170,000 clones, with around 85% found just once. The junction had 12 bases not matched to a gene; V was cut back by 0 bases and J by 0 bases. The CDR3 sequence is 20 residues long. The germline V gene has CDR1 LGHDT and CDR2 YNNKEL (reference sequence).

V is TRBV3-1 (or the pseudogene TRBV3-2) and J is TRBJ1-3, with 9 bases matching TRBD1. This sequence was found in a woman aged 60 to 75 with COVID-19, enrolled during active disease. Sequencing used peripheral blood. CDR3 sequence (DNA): TGTGCCAGCAGCCAAGATCCTGAATCCGGGACAGGGATCTCTGGAAACACCATATATTTT. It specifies CASSQDPESGTGISGNTIYF.